This entry describes one T cell receptor (beta chain). The data belong to a study of blood T cell repertoires in COVID-19. For the study at large: There were acute and convalescent COVID-19 samples, and they came from the United States, Italy and Spain. PBMCs, B-cell-depleted T cells, or T cells provided the cDNA or gDNA that made up the material.

Profiling relied on immunoSEQ multiplex PCR, and the TCRdb table lists in-frame clones only, not all of them. Among hundreds of thousands of clones listed, more than 75% were seen once. V was clipped by 3 bases and J by 1 base, with 7 bases between them. This CDR3 region has 13 residues. Germline V lookup: CDR1 MNHEY, CDR2 SMNVEV (reference sequence). The chain joins TRBV27 to TRBJ2-7; a possible D gene is TRBD1 (6 bases). Specimen: peripheral blood. The origin of this receptor is a woman aged 25 to 39 who had recovered from COVID-19. The chain's CDR3 is CASSFGTSYEQYF. As DNA, the CDR3 is TGTGCCAGCAGTTTTGGGACATCCTACGAGCAGTACTTC.